The 18 T cell receptor beta chains in this list originate from one sample, sequenced in a study of Ad26.COV2.S vaccination and SARS-CoV-2 variants. Profiled with immunoSEQ multiplex PCR; TCRdb holds only in-frame clones, not every one. The sample holds about 380,000 clones, around 82% seen once. Treatment defined: some 20 received Ad26.COV2.S at low or high dose, single or two shots; about 5 received placebo; per-sample allocation not given. It was on day 63 after the first vaccine or placebo injection that samples were taken. Material: peripheral blood, obtained in a trial of Ad26.COV2.S vaccine versus placebo. The receptors shown here come from a person between 18 and 65 years old who received the Ad26.COV2.S COVID-19 vaccine or a placebo.

J is TRBJ1-2 and V is TRBV5-4, with D possibly TRBD1 on 5 matching bases. V lost 2 bases and J lost 6, with 11 bases in between. The germline CDR1 and CDR2 sequences are SGHNT and YYREEE (reference sequence). The length of the CDR3 is 13 residues. CDR3 region: CASSLAGLHGYTF. The DNA for the CDR3 is TGTGCCAGCAGCTTAGCGGGGCTCCATGGCTACACCTTC.

This clone has just a few counts. The chain has TRBV29-1 and TRBJ2-2; D is unclear. Germline V lookup: CDR1 SQVTM, CDR2 ANQGSEA. V was pared by 6 bases and J by 2 bases, with 19 bases between. This CDR3 spans 16 amino acids. CDR3 nucleotides: TGCAGCGTCAAAACAGCTACACTATCAAACACCGGGGAGCTGTTTTTT. This sequence encodes CSVKTATLSNTGELFF.

The genes are TRBV7-7 and TRBJ2-1; D may correspond to TRBD1 or TRBD2 (5 bases each). Germline V gene sequence: CDR1 SSHAT, CDR2 FNYEAQ (reference sequence). Trimming removed 4 bases from V and 2 bases from J, with 15 bases in between. The length of the CDR3 is 16 residues. CDR3 protein: CASSSGAGTTYNEQFF. In nucleotides, the CDR3 is TGTGCCAGCAGCTCGGGCGCAGGGACCACCTACAATGAGCAGTTCTTC.

The rearrangement uses TRBV5-6 and TRBJ1-5; D unresolved. V was trimmed by 0 bases and J by 5 bases, leaving 6 bases between them. The CDR3 extends over 13 amino acids. In germline, CDR1 is SGHDT, CDR2 YYEEEE. The CDR3, as DNA: TGTGCCAGCAGCTTGGGCAGACATCAGCCCCAGCATTTT. This codes for CASSLGRHQPQHF.

The J gene is TRBJ1-6, the V gene TRBV19; D is ambiguous. Trimming left V 6 bases short and J 0 bases short, with 6 bases between. Germline CDR1 LNHDA, CDR2 SQIVND (reference sequence). The CDR3 covers 14 residues. CDR3 region: CASRISSYNSPLHF. The CDR3 DNA sequence: TGTGCCAGTAGAATCAGCTCCTATAATTCACCCCTCCACTTT.

The V gene is TRBV7-9, the J gene TRBJ2-7, with 10 bases that match TRBD2. Looked up from germline, CDR1 is SEHNR and CDR2 is FQNEAQ (reference sequence). The CDR3 spans 15 residues. V lost 2 bases and J lost 5; bases outside the gene matches: 6. CDR3 bases: TGTGCCAGCAGCTTACATAGCGGGGGGATGGACGAGCAGTACTTC. As protein: CASSLHSGGMDEQYF.

About this clone itself: Additional DNA sequences in this sample encode the identical CDR3. Here the CDR3 reads CASSVTSGGTGELFF. The CDR3 DNA is TGCGCCAGCAGCGTCACTAGCGGGGGGACCGGGGAGCTGTTTTTT. The chain employs TRBV5-1 and TRBJ2-2, with TRBD2 matching 12 bases. V shed 4 bases and J 5 bases; nucleotides not matched to a gene: 3. This CDR3 has 15 amino acids. Per germline, CDR1 SGHRS and CDR2 YFSETQ.

The rearrangement uses TRBV7-2 and TRBJ1-2; D not certain. The germline V gene has CDR1 SGHTA and CDR2 FQGNSA. This CDR3 region has 12 residues. V lost 3 bases and J 7 bases, leaving 9 bases between the germline ends. This chain's CDR3 is CASSFLLGGYTF. The CDR3 coding sequence is TGTGCCAGCAGCTTCCTCCTGGGTGGCTACACCTTC.

This chain connects TRBV18 to TRBJ2-7; D unresolved. Germline CDR1 KGHSH, CDR2 LQKENI. CDR3 length: 11 amino acids. The V and J ends lost 5 bases and 3 bases respectively, with 5 bases between them. CDR3 nucleotide sequence: TGTGCCAGCTCAGAAGGCTACGAGCAGTACTTC. Translation gives CASSEGYEQYF.

In DNA form, the CDR3 reads TGTGCCAGCAGTGACGAAGGGGGAAGCGTCACAGATACGCAGTATTTT. It translates to CASSDEGGSVTDTQYF. The chain uses TRBV6-4 and TRBJ2-3, with D maybe TRBD1 (6 bases). V lost 2 bases, J lost 2 bases, and 14 bases lay in between. CDR3 length: 16 residues. Germline V gives CDR1 MRHNA, CDR2 SNTAGT.

The CDR3 region is CASSLHLTSGAYEQYF. In DNA, the CDR3 is TGTGCCAGCAGCTTACACCTGACTAGCGGAGCCTACGAGCAGTACTTC. The chain carries TRBV11-2 and TRBJ2-7; TRBD2 aligns across 9 bases. J lost 2 bases, V lost 2 bases, and 7 bases had no gene match. Germline CDR1 reads SGHAT; CDR2 reads FQNNGV. The CDR3 sequence is 16 residues long.

The table lists this clone with a count of one. The chain has TRBV5-1 and TRBJ1-6, with a weak D call TRBD1 (5 bases). The CDR3 has 14 residues. The V and J ends lost 4 bases and 10 bases respectively, with 15 bases between them. Germline V CDR1 and CDR2: SGHRS, YFSETQ. CDR3 sequence (DNA): TGCGCCAGCAGCCTAGGGGTGGAGGGCTCACCCCTCCACTTT. This codes for CASSLGVEGSPLHF.

The chain joins TRBV30 to TRBJ1-4; D perhaps matches TRBD1 (5 bases). Germline V gene sequence: CDR1 GTSNPN, CDR2 SVGIG (reference sequence). V lost 3 bases and J 8 bases, leaving 16 bases between the germline ends. The CDR3 has 14 amino acids. The CDR3 DNA reads as TGTGCCTGGAGGGAAGACTTCAGGGCAGAAAAACTGTTTTTT. As protein: CAWREDFRAEKLFF.

This clone was counted between two and nine times. The rearrangement joins TRBV5-4 to TRBJ2-3, with a tentative D call TRBD1 (6 bases). There are 15 residues in the CDR3. The V and J ends lost 3 bases and 0 bases respectively, with 11 bases between them. The germline V gene encodes CDR1 SGHNT and CDR2 YYREEE (reference sequence). The CDR3 DNA reads as TGTGCCAGCAGCTCCACACAGGGAAGCACAGATACGCAGTATTTT. It translates to CASSSTQGSTDTQYF.

CDR3 DNA: TGTGCCAGCAGCTTAGTCTTCGGGGTTAGGCACAGTGAGCAGTTCTTC. It specifies CASSLVFGVRHSEQFF. This chain uses TRBV11-3 with TRBJ2-1, with D perhaps TRBD2 (5 bases). This CDR3 has 16 amino acids. Between the trimmed V and J ends, which lost 1 base and 9 bases, there was a span of 19 bases. Germline CDR1 and CDR2: SGHNT and YENEEA.

V is TRBV24-1 and J is TRBJ2-3, with D perhaps being TRBD1 or TRBD2 (7 bases each). This CDR3 spans 16 amino acids. Trimming took 2 bases from V and 1 from J, leaving 12 bases between them. Germline-derived CDR1 and CDR2 are KGHDR and SFDVKD. The CDR3 region is CATSDYRGGGTDTQYF. The CDR3 coding sequence is TGTGCCACCAGTGATTACAGGGGAGGGGGCACAGATACGCAGTATTTT.

There are a few counts of this clone. The chain links TRBV6-5 to TRBJ1-1, with 10 bases fitting TRBD1. The CDR3 spans 14 residues. The V gene end was trimmed by 6 bases and the J gene end by 1 base; junction bases not matched to a gene: 2. Germline CDR1 reads MNHEY; CDR2 reads SVGAGI. CDR3 region: CASSRQGANTEAFF. Written as DNA, the CDR3 is TGTGCCAGCAGCAGACAGGGGGCGAACACTGAAGCTTTCTTT.

The chain recombines TRBV7-3 with TRBJ1-4; no clear D gene. The V end was cut by 5 bases, the J end by 5 bases, with 15 bases between. CDR1 SGHTA and CDR2 FQGTGA come from the germline V gene. This CDR3 is 15 amino acids long. CDR3 region: CASSLGSSSNEKLFF. DNA for the CDR3: TGTGCCAGCAGCCTGGGGTCCTCATCAAATGAAAAACTGTTTTTT.